This T cell receptor (beta chain) is drawn from a study of shared clonotypes between healthy human individuals. Per the germline V gene, CDR1 is SQVTM and CDR2 is ANQGSEA. Trimming took off 1 base at V and 0 bases at J, with 15 bases between the two ends. The CDR3 has 16 residues. CD4+ cells yielded CD45RA+ naive and CD45RA-negative memory subsets. Genomic DNA belonging to each subset was distributed in equal measure over several immunoSEQ plates. TCRdb keeps only in-frame clones here, not all; method: immunoSEQ multiplex PCR. The data contain 2,500,000 or so clones, under 95% of them singletons. This receptor was obtained from a man in his late teens or twenties in good health. Some clones in this sample may be carry-over from other donors' samples. The rearrangement uses TRBV29-1 and TRBJ2-5, with D perhaps matching TRBD1 or TRBD2 (5 bases each). The specimen was naive CD4+ T cells from PBMCs. Described subset: CD45RA+ positively selected. This CDR3 reads CSVEVPLWGNQETQYF. As DNA, the CDR3 is TGCAGCGTTGAAGTTCCTCTATGGGGGAACCAAGAGACCCAGTACTTC.